The rows below give T cell receptor beta chains drawn from one sample of a study of T cell responses to AZD1222 COVID-19 vaccine. Using immunoSEQ multiplex PCR, the repertoire was profiled, and TCRdb retains in-frame clones only, with some absent. The table records roughly 140,000 clones, about 95% of them present only once. Here the sequenced sample was peripheral blood, taken on day 0 of AZD1222 vaccination. These receptors were taken from an adult in good health. CDR3s include the opening cysteine and the closing phenylalanine or tryptophan. D genes are given only for firm matches. Clone size is shown for a subset of rows, as once, few, many or a class of expanded clone.

NA	TRBJ1-1	NA	TRBV24-1	CATAPPRAGEDPEAFF	TGTGCCACCGCGCCGCCCCGAGCCGGTGAGGATCCTGAAGCTTTCTTT
NA	TRBJ1-1	NA	TRBV10-3	CAISSLALQGEDTEAFF	TGTGCCATCAGTTCCCTCGCCCTACAGGGTGAGGACACTGAAGCTTTCTTT
few	TRBJ2-3	TRBD1	TRBV7-3	CASSTGQGRTDTQYF	TGTGCCAGCAGCACCGGACAGGGACGCACAGATACGCAGTATTTT
NA	TRBJ1-5	NA	TRBV15	CATSRGPTGYSNQPQHF	TGTGCCACCAGCAGGGGACCAACAGGGTATAGCAATCAGCCCCAGCATTTT
NA	TRBJ1-2	NA	TRBV4-2	CASSQAQGQNYGYTF	TGTGCCAGCAGCCAAGCTCAGGGCCAAAACTATGGCTACACCTTC
NA	TRBJ1-1	NA	TRBV6-2/TRBV6-3	CASSYSMDPRAFF	TGTGCCAGCAGTTACTCGATGGATCCTAGGGCTTTCTTT
NA	TRBJ2-1	NA	TRBV12-3/TRBV12-4	CASMGAGSNEQFF	TGTGCCAGCATGGGGGCGGGATCGAATGAGCAGTTCTTC
NA	TRBJ1-2	NA	TRBV6-1	CASSEVVPPDPNYGYTF	TGTGCCAGCAGTGAAGTAGTCCCCCCGGACCCGAACTATGGCTACACCTTC
once	TRBJ2-2	NA	TRBV6-4	CASSDSSSNTGELFF	TGTGCCAGCAGTGACTCGAGCAGCAACACCGGGGAGCTGTTTTTT
NA	TRBJ1-5	NA	TRBV7-9	CASSPGGGNQPQHF	TGTGCCAGCAGCCCGGGTGGGGGGAATCAGCCCCAGCATTTT
NA	TRBJ1-1	NA	TRBV5-1	CASTGWGTEAFF	TGCGCCAGCACCGGGTGGGGGACTGAAGCTTTCTTT
NA	TRBJ1-1	NA	TRBV28	CASSLGRTLAEGFF	TGTGCCAGCAGTTTAGGAAGGACATTGGCTGAGGGTTTCTTT
NA	TRBJ2-2	TRBD1	TRBV7-9	CASSPRPGQANTGELFF	TGTGCCAGCAGCCCCCGACCGGGACAGGCAAACACCGGGGAGCTGTTTTTT